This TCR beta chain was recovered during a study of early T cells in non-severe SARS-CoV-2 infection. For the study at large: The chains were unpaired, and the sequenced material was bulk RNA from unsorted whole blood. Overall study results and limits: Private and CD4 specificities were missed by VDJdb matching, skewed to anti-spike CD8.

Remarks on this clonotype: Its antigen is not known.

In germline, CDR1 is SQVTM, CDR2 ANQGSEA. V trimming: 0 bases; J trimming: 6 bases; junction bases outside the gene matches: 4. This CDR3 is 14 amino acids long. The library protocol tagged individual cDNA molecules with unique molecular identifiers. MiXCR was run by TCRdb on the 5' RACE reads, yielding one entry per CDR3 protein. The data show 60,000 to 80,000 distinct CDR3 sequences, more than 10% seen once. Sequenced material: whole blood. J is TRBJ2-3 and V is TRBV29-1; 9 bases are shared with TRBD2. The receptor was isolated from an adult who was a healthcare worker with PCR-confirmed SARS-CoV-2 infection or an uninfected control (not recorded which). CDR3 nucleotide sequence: TGCAGCGTTGAAGAGAGACTAGCGGCGGATACGCAGTATTTT. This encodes CSVEERLAADTQYF.